This TCR beta chain came from a study of blood T cell repertoires in COVID-19. Study overall: The study drew acute and convalescent COVID-19 samples from the United States, Italy and Spain.

Data came from immunoSEQ multiplex PCR; TCRdb stores just in-frame clones and leaves some out. The sample records about 140,000 clones, 80% to 90% being singletons. The receptor was isolated from a woman aged 45 to 65 with acute or convalescent COVID-19. The specimen sequenced was peripheral blood.

The CDR3 sequence is CASSGTGGTQYF. DNA for the CDR3: TGCGCCAGCAGCGGGACAGGTGGAACGCAGTATTTT. This sequence joins TRBV4-1 and TRBJ2-3, with 8 bases identical to TRBD1. There are 12 residues in the CDR3. Germline V gene lookup returns CDR1 MGHRA and CDR2 YSYEKL. The trim removed 5 bases at V and 9 bases at J, leaving 4 bases unmatched.